What follows are 6 T cell receptor beta chains derived from one specimen sequenced in a study of beta chain features in type 1 diabetes. No cognate antigen is known for these TCRs. As every portion of the isolated RNA was reverse transcribed, the sequencing read expressed TCRB transcripts. The table came from immunoSEQ multiplex PCR; TCRdb's copy has only in-frame clones and leaves some out. Found here are 300,000 to 400,000 clones, approximately 12% of them singletons; the top ten hold roughly 0.015%. Study-wide results and caveats: Type 1 diabetes patients had TCRB CDR3s that were shorter (moderately but significantly so) in all four CD4+ subsets.

Material: naive CD4+ T cells from blood. These receptors were obtained from a woman under 30 with type 1 diabetes.

Here the CDR3 reads CASSPPGQGLNYGYTF. The DNA of the CDR3 is TGTGCCAGCTCACCACCGGGACAGGGCCTTAACTATGGCTACACCTTC. The rearrangement uses TRBV18 and TRBJ1-2; 9 bases match TRBD1. V lost 0 bases, J lost 1 base, and 3 bases stayed unmatched. Germline CDR1 is KGHSH and CDR2 is LQKENI. This CDR3 has 16 amino acids. The whole variable domain, remainder taken from reference TRBV18 and TRBJ1-2, is NAGVMQNPRHLVRRRGQEARLRCSPMKGHSHVYWYRQLPEEGLKFMVYLQKENIIDESGMPKERFSAEFPKEGPSILRIQQVVRGDSAAYFCASSPPGQGLNYGYTFGSGTRLTVV.

This clone occurred a few times. The chain uses TRBV6-5 and TRBJ1-2; D call uncertain. This CDR3 comprises 14 residues. Looked up from germline, CDR1 is MNHEY and CDR2 is SVGAGI. V was clipped by 0 bases and J by 2 bases, with 7 bases between them. CDR3 residues: CASSYSTGNYGYTF. The CDR3 DNA reads TGTGCCAGCAGTTACTCGACGGGAAACTATGGCTACACCTTC.

V and J are TRBV19 and TRBJ2-4; D is undetermined. The CDR3 spans 16 residues. V was pared by 7 bases and J by 0 bases, with 16 bases between. Looked up from germline, CDR1 is LNHDA and CDR2 is SQIVND (reference sequence). The CDR3 bases are TGTGCCAGTACTCCCCCTCCCACAATAGCCAAAAACATTCAGTACTTC. Translation gives CASTPPPTIAKNIQYF. The full variable domain, in which reference TRBV19 and TRBJ2-4 provide the parts outside the CDR3, is DGGITQSPKYLFRKEGQNVTLSCEQNLNHDAMYWYRQDPGQGLRLIYYSQIVNDFQKGDIAEGYSVSREKKESFPLTVTSAQKNPTAFYLCASTPPPTIAKNIQYFGAGTRLSVL.

The chain joins TRBV11-1 to TRBJ1-2; no clear D gene. V shed 4 bases and J shed 2 bases, with 5 bases lying between them. CDR1 and CDR2 from the germline V gene are SGHAT and FQDESV (reference sequence). The length of the CDR3 is 12 residues. In DNA form, the CDR3 reads TGTGCCAGCAGCTCCGAGAACTATGGCTACACCTTC. Translating it yields CASSSENYGYTF. The whole variable domain, filled in from reference TRBV11-1 and TRBJ1-2, reads EAEVAQSPRYKITEKSQAVAFWCDPISGHATLYWYRQILGQGPELLVQFQDESVVDDSQLPKDRFSAERLKGVDSTLKIQPAELGDSAMYLCASSSENYGYTFGSGTRLTVV.

V usage is TRBV6-5 and J usage is TRBJ1-2, with TRBD1 identical over 9 bases. The V segment lost 6 bases and the J segment 8 bases; nucleotides outside the gene matches: 7. The CDR3 contains 13 residues. The germline V gene encodes CDR1 MNHEY and CDR2 SVGAGI. This chain's CDR3 is CASSRTGAGGYTF. The CDR3, as DNA: TGTGCCAGCAGCCGGACAGGGGCGGGCGGCTACACCTTC.

The V and J genes are TRBV5-1 and TRBJ1-4; TRBD1 matches 8 bases. Germline loops: CDR1 SGHRS, CDR2 YFSETQ. The length of the CDR3 is 16 residues. The V gene end was trimmed by 3 bases and the J gene end by 1 base; junction bases not matched to a gene: 5. This CDR3 is CASSSRGRGTNEKLFF. The CDR3 DNA sequence: TGCGCCAGCAGCTCCAGGGGGCGCGGAACTAATGAAAAACTGTTTTTT.